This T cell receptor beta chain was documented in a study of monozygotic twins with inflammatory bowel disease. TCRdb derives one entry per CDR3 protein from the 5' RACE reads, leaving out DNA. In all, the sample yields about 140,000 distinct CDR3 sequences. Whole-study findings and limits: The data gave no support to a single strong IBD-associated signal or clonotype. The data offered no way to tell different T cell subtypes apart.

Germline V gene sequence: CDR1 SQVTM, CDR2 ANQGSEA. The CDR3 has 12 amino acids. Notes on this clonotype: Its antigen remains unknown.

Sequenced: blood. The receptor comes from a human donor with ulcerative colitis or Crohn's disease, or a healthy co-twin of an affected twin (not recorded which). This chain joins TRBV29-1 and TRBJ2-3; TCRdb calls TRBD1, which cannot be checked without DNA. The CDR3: CSASGGTDTQYF.